This TCR beta chain was documented in a study of shared clonotypes between healthy human individuals. Profiling relied on immunoSEQ multiplex PCR, and the TCRdb table lists in-frame clones only, not all of them. This sample has some 500,000 clones; roughly 95% occur once, and the top ten carry about 0.06%. Overall study results and limits: Large sequencing depth failed to make sorted-subset sequencing complete, rarefaction showed. Only blood underwent sampling, and tissue repertoires likely differ.

Germline CDR1 and CDR2: SGHDT and YYEEEE. V was clipped by 3 bases and J by 4 bases; unmatched bases: 15. The CDR3 totals 18 residues. Comments on this clone: Antigen specificity is unknown.

This chain uses TRBV5-6 with TRBJ1-4; 7 nucleotides match TRBD1. Sequencing was carried out using naive CD4+ T cells sorted from blood. Subset here: CD45RA+ positively selected. The TCR sequence derives from a woman between 25 and 40 years old in good health. In DNA, the CDR3 is TGTGCCAGCAGCTCGGGGACAGCCATGCCTCAAAATAATGAAAAACTGTTTTTT. Residues: CASSSGTAMPQNNEKLFF.